The 25 T cell receptor beta chains below all came from one sample that was sequenced in a study of early T cells in non-severe SARS-CoV-2 infection (dated by TCRdb to the early 2020s). Library preparation employed 5' RACE. Data came from a NextSeq 500. The public reads were reprocessed in TCRdb via fastp at Q25 and MiXCR, keeping in-frame beta chains. Entries are consolidated by CDR3 protein sequence, retaining the most common genes and DNA. The sample has 75,000 to 90,000 distinct CDR3 sequences on record, about 15% of them singletons. The ten largest make up roughly 6% of the sample. Sample: whole blood. The receptors were sampled from an adult who was a healthcare worker with PCR-confirmed SARS-CoV-2 infection or an uninfected control (not recorded which).

This clonotype was counted between two and nine times. V gene TRBV7-6 combines with J gene TRBJ2-1; 12 bases fit TRBD2. The CDR3 is 17 amino acids. CDR1 and CDR2 from the germline V gene are SGHVS and FNYEAQ. The ends lost 5 bases at V and 4 bases at J; junction bases unmatched: 9. The DNA of the CDR3 is TGTGCCAGCAGCCCAAGACTAGCGGGAGAACGGTACAATGAGCAGTTCTTC. Translated: CASSPRLAGERYNEQFF.

This clonotype was recorded a few times. V and J are TRBV2 and TRBJ2-3; D is undetermined. CDR1 and CDR2 (germline): SNHLY, FYNNEI. V lost 2 bases to trimming and J lost 4 bases, with 10 bases between them. The CDR3 covers 14 residues. The CDR3 nucleotides are TGTGCCAGCAGTGAACTCCGGGCGGCAGATACGCAGTATTTT. Translating it yields CASSELRAADTQYF.

Concerning this clonotype itself: One end of the junction is discordant with germline, which a read error may explain. This chain joins TRBV13 and TRBJ1-2; D is undetermined. Looked up from germline, CDR1 is PRHDT and CDR2 is FYEKMQ (reference sequence). The CDR3 consists of 12 residues. In DNA, the CDR3 is TGTCCCAGCAGCTTAGCATCCGATGGCTACACCTTC. This translates into CPSSLASDGYTF.

The sample holds a few counts of this clonotype. This chain joins TRBV6-6 and TRBJ2-7; the D is unclear. The CDR3 contains 13 residues. Germline loops: CDR1 MNHNY, CDR2 SVGAGI (reference sequence). Trimming removed 8 bases at V and 1 base at J, with 12 bases between. CDR3 in amino acids: CASGNGRSYEQYF. The CDR3 DNA follows: TGTGCCAGCGGGAACGGACGGTCCTACGAGCAGTACTTC.

In this sample, this clonotype turned up a few times. The chain employs TRBV28 and TRBJ1-2; D is ambiguous. Trimming took off 3 bases at V and 6 bases at J, with 2 bases between the two ends. The CDR3 sequence is 10 residues long. The germline V gene has CDR1 MDHEN and CDR2 SYDVKM. The DNA for the CDR3 is TGTGCCAGCAGTTTCCATGGCTACACCTTC. Translating gives CASSFHGYTF.

This clonotype came up a few times. The V gene is TRBV10-3, the J gene TRBJ2-7; D may match TRBD1 or TRBD2 (5 bases each). The CDR3 has 14 amino acids. Trimming removed 3 bases from V and 1 base from J, with 10 bases in between. CDR1 and CDR2 (germline): ENHRY, SYGVKD. As DNA, the CDR3 is TGTGCCATCAGTGATCGGGGCCAATCCTACGAGCAGTACTTC. This encodes CAISDRGQSYEQYF.

This chain joins TRBV14 and TRBJ2-1, with TRBD2 matching over 10 bases. V lost 0 bases, J lost 3 bases, and 17 bases stayed unmatched. The germline CDR1 and CDR2 sequences are SGHDN and FVKESK. The CDR3 loop spans 21 amino acids. The CDR3 sequence is CASSQETFQSFLAGDYNEQFF. For the CDR3, the DNA is TGTGCCAGCAGCCAAGAAACCTTTCAAAGCTTCCTAGCGGGAGACTACAATGAGCAGTTCTTC. Full variable domain (missing parts from reference TRBV14 and TRBJ2-1): EAGVTQFPSHSVIEKGQTVTLRCDPISGHDNLYWYRRVMGKEIKFLLHFVKESKQDESGMPNNRFLAERTGGTYSTLKVQPAELEDSGVYFCASSQETFQSFLAGDYNEQFFGPGTRLTVL.

This clonotype was seen only a few times. The rearrangement links TRBV3-1 to TRBJ2-3, with 10 bases fitting TRBD2. CDR1 is LGHDT, CDR2 YNNKEL, per germline (reference sequence). The CDR3 is 19 amino acids. V gave up 0 bases and J gave up 3 bases; unmatched junction bases: 12. The DNA for the CDR3 is TGTGCCAGCAGCCAAGATACCCTAGCGGGAGTACATAGAACAGATACGCAGTATTTT. Amino acid sequence: CASSQDTLAGVHRTDTQYF.

CDR3 coding DNA: TGTGCCAGCAGTTACTCAAGACTAGGGAATGAGCAGTTCTTC. Protein: CASSYSRLGNEQFF. The J gene is TRBJ2-1, the V gene TRBV6-5; TRBD2 might be the D (6 bases). This CDR3 has 14 residues. Germline V CDR1 and CDR2: MNHEY, SVGAGI. V was pared by 0 bases and J by 7 bases, with 10 bases between.

This clonotype occurred many times. This sequence joins TRBV20-1 and TRBJ2-1; 10 nucleotides agree with TRBD2. Trimming at V came to 4 bases and at J to 6 bases, leaving 9 bases not matched to a gene. The CDR3 length is 15 residues. Germline CDR1 is DFQATT and CDR2 is SNEGSKA (reference sequence). The CDR3 bases are TGCAGTGCTAACCCCTATCGACTAGCGGGCAATGAGCAGTTCTTC. Encoded protein: CSANPYRLAGNEQFF.

This clonotype occurred many times. CDR3 nucleotides: TGTGCCAGCAGCTTAGTGGCCCAAGAGACCCAGTACTTC. Its protein is CASSLVAQETQYF. The chain uses TRBV11-2 and TRBJ2-5; D unclear. The germline V gene encodes CDR1 SGHAT and CDR2 FQNNGV. Trimming removed 1 base from V and 1 base from J, with 4 bases in between. The CDR3 sequence is 13 residues long.

This sequence joins TRBV5-8 and TRBJ1-5; D may be TRBD1 (6 bases). V was clipped by 0 bases and J by 7 bases, with 17 bases between them. CDR1 is SGHTS, CDR2 YDEGEE, per germline. The CDR3 contains 16 residues. The CDR3 nucleotides are TGTGCCAGCAGCTTGGCGAACGGACAGTACTTCCAGCCCCAGCATTTT. It encodes CASSLANGQYFQPQHF.

This clonotype was seen a few times. The genes are TRBV5-1 and TRBJ2-1; 15 bases fit TRBD2. V trimming: 4 bases; J trimming: 5 bases; junction bases outside the gene matches: 4. CDR1 is SGHRS and CDR2 is YFSETQ in the germline V gene. The CDR3 extends over 16 amino acids. CDR3 in DNA: TGCGCCAGCAGCATGGGACTAGCGGGAGGCCACAATGAGCAGTTCTTC. It is translated as CASSMGLAGGHNEQFF. The full variable domain, rest sourced from reference TRBV5-1 and TRBJ2-1, is KAGVTQTPRYLIKTRGQQVTLSCSPISGHRSVSWYQQTPGQGLQFLFEYFSETQRNKGNFPGRFSGRQFSNSRSEMNVSTLELGDSALYLCASSMGLAGGHNEQFFGPGTRLTVL.

This clonotype was seen more than once but under ten times. The V call is TRBV7-2, the J call TRBJ2-1, with no clear D. The CDR3 length is 16 residues. CDR1 and CDR2 from the germline V gene are SGHTA and FQGNSA. V lost 4 bases, J lost 4 bases, and 17 bases lay in between. DNA for the CDR3: TGTGCCAGCAGCTCCACCCTTCGAGCGCTGTACAATGAGCAGTTCTTC. Protein sequence: CASSSTLRALYNEQFF.

This clonotype turned up a few times. V is TRBV11-3 and J is TRBJ2-1, with D possibly matching TRBD1 (6 bases). With 1 base removed from V and 8 bases from J, the gap between germline ends came to 12 bases. CDR3 length: 14 amino acids. From germline, CDR1 is SGHNT and CDR2 YENEEA. The CDR3 DNA sequence: TGTGCCAGCAGCTTAGGGGGGCGGAGTGATGAGCAGTTCTTC. Amino acid sequence: CASSLGGRSDEQFF.

The chain has TRBV12-3 or TRBV12-4 and TRBJ1-5; 7 nucleotides align to TRBD1. V shed 1 base and J 8 bases; nucleotides not matched to a gene: 2. The CDR3 has 13 residues. CDR3 coding DNA: TGTGCCAGCAGTTTAGGACAGGGTAAGCCCCAGCATTTT. Translating gives CASSLGQGKPQHF.

V gene TRBV20-1 combines with J gene TRBJ2-3; D may correspond to TRBD1 or TRBD2 (6 bases each). Germline assignment: CDR1 DFQATT and CDR2 SNEGSKA (reference sequence). CDR3 length: 15 amino acids. The V end lost 0 bases, the J end lost 2 bases, and 12 bases lay between the germline ends. CDR3: CSAREWRDNTDTQYF. The CDR3 region has the DNA TGCAGTGCTAGAGAATGGCGGGACAACACAGATACGCAGTATTTT.

This clonotype was detected a few times. This chain uses TRBV4-2 with TRBJ2-5, with a weak D call TRBD2 (6 bases). Trimming removed 0 bases from V and 0 bases from J, with 11 bases in between. Germline V gene lookup returns CDR1 LGHNA and CDR2 YNFKEQ. The CDR3 runs to 16 residues. The CDR3 DNA sequence: TGTGCCAGCAGCCAAGAACTGCGGGGTCACCAAGAGACCCAGTACTTC. Protein sequence: CASSQELRGHQETQYF.

The V and J genes are TRBV12-3 or TRBV12-4 and TRBJ2-1, with a weak D call TRBD2 (6 bases). CDR3 length: 14 amino acids. Deletions cut 7 bases from V and 1 base from J, with 11 bases between. CDR3 in amino acids: CASMTRGSYNEQFF. CDR3 sequence (DNA): TGTGCCAGCATGACACGGGGGTCCTACAATGAGCAGTTCTTC.

A few counts support this clonotype. The CDR3 coding sequence is TGTGCCAGCAGTGACTCTGGGGCCAACGTCCTGACTTTC. Amino acid sequence: CASSDSGANVLTF. The chain combines TRBV3-1 with TRBJ2-6; D not resolved. In germline, CDR1 is LGHDT, CDR2 YNNKEL (reference sequence). The V end lost 6 bases, the J end lost 0 bases, and 3 bases lay between the germline ends. The CDR3 has 13 amino acids.

The chain employs TRBV11-2 and TRBJ2-5; weak D call: TRBD2 (5 bases). Germline V gene sequence: CDR1 SGHAT, CDR2 FQNNGV. CDR3 length: 11 residues. The V end lost 4 bases, the J end lost 8 bases, and 8 bases lay between the germline ends. In nucleotides, the CDR3 is TGTGCCAGCAGCTCGCCGGGAACCCAGTACTTC. Protein sequence: CASSSPGTQYF.

This clonotype was counted at least ten times. V usage is TRBV5-6 and J usage is TRBJ2-2; 13 bases fit TRBD2. The CDR3 loop spans 16 amino acids. Losses at the gene ends were 3 bases for V and 9 bases for J; bases not matched to a gene: 8. Per germline, CDR1 SGHDT and CDR2 YYEEEE. The CDR3 nucleotides are TGTGCCAGCAGCTCGACTAGCGGGAGGCCTCTAAGGGAGCTGTTTTTT. Residues: CASSSTSGRPLRELFF. Supplemented by reference TRBV5-6 and TRBJ2-2, the full variable domain reads DAGVTQSPTHLIKTRGQQVTLRCSPKSGHDTVSWYQQALGQGPQFIFQYYEEEERQRGNFPDRFSGHQFPNYSSELNVNALLLGDSALYLCASSSTSGRPLRELFFGEGSRLTVL.

V gene TRBV28 combines with J gene TRBJ2-7, with 8 nucleotides matching TRBD1. This CDR3 region has 14 residues. Germline V lookup: CDR1 MDHEN, CDR2 SYDVKM. The J segment lost 4 bases and the V segment lost 5 bases, leaving 7 bases of the junction unmatched. CDR3 amino acids: CASSAWTGPYEQYF. The CDR3 nucleotides are TGTGCCAGCAGTGCTTGGACAGGGCCTTACGAGCAGTACTTC. Based on the CDR3 plus reference TRBV28 and TRBJ2-7, the full variable domain is DVKVTQSSRYLVKRTGEKVFLECVQDMDHENMFWYRQDPGLGLRLIYFSYDVKMKEKGDIPEGYSVSREKKERFSLILESASTNQTSMYLCASSAWTGPYEQYFGPGTRLTVT.

The chain links TRBV5-1 to TRBJ2-1; 16 nucleotides align to TRBD2. The ends lost 4 bases at V and 5 bases at J; junction bases unmatched: 3. Germline V gene sequence: CDR1 SGHRS, CDR2 YFSETQ. This CDR3 has 16 amino acids. The CDR3: CASSTGLAGGNNEQFF. The CDR3 DNA reads TGCGCCAGCAGCACGGGACTAGCGGGAGGGAACAATGAGCAGTTCTTC.

The sample holds a few counts of this clonotype. V is TRBV18 and J is TRBJ2-2; the D gene is possibly TRBD1 (6 bases). V shed 3 bases and J shed 5 bases, with 10 bases lying between them. The CDR3 runs 14 residues. CDR1 KGHSH and CDR2 LQKENI come from the germline V gene. The CDR3 loop is CASSPSQGTGELFF. CDR3 coding DNA: TGTGCCAGCTCACCTTCTCAGGGGACCGGGGAGCTGTTTTTT. Filled out from reference TRBV18 and TRBJ2-2, the complete variable domain reads NAGVMQNPRHLVRRRGQEARLRCSPMKGHSHVYWYRQLPEEGLKFMVYLQKENIIDESGMPKERFSAEFPKEGPSILRIQQVVRGDSAAYFCASSPSQGTGELFFGEGSRLTVL.